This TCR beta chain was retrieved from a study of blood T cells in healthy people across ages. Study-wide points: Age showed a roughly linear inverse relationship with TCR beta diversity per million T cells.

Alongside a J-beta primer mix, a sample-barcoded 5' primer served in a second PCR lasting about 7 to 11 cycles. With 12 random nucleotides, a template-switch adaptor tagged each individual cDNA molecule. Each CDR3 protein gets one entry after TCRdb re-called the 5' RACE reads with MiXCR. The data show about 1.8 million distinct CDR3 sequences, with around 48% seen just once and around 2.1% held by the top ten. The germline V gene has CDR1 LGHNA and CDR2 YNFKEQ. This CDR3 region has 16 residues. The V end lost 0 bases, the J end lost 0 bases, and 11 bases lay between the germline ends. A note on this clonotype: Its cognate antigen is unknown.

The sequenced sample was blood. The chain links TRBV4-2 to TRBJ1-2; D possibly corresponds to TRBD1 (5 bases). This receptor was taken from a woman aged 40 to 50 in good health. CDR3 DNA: TGTGCCAGCAGCCAAGATGAAGCAGGGCCTAACTATGGCTACACCTTC. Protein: CASSQDEAGPNYGYTF.